This TCR beta chain comes out of a study of CD8 T cells in ankylosing spondylitis. Whole-study findings and limits: Those disease-linked clones were CD8+; they were also relatively rare in peripheral blood. Reportedly, significant enrichment of disease-linked clones occurred in matched ankylosing spondylitis synovial fluid. Characteristic of ankylosing spondylitis blood, it appeared, was a TCR beta motif comprising roughly 8 highly homologous variants. Both synovial fluid and blood in reactive arthritis had previously been reported to carry some motif variants.

Scientists made TCR beta libraries using quantitative 5'-RACE with molecular barcodes. One entry per CDR3 protein, called by TCRdb with MiXCR from the 5' RACE reads. This sample has 750,000 to 850,000 distinct CDR3 sequences, with about 12% found just once. Points on this clonotype: What it binds is unknown.

This sequence originates from a male donor with ankylosing spondylitis. The sample consisted of blood, either unsorted or a sorted T cell fraction (not recorded which).

In DNA form, the CDR3 reads TGTGCCACCAGTGATCCCAGGGAAGGAGGAGAGACCCAGTACTTC. Translated: CATSDPREGGETQYF. This chain uses TRBV24-1 with TRBJ2-5; D tentatively fits TRBD1 or TRBD2 (5 bases each). The CDR3 runs to 15 residues. V was pared by 3 bases and J by 4 bases, with 14 bases between. Germline V CDR1 and CDR2: KGHDR, SFDVKD.